The entry that follows covers one T cell receptor (beta chain) sequence. The specificity of this receptor is unknown. Base qualities are not provided; no much larger clone lies one nucleotide away. The CDR3 holds 16 amino acids from the cysteine to the phenylalanine. The entry retains the CDR3 DNA only, 48 bases that are in frame from base 1. V is shortened by 6 bases, J by 7 bases, and the region joining them spans 19 bases. The germline V gene provides CDR1 SGHTA and CDR2 FQGNSA. This entry is derived from a study of blood T cells in healthy people across ages (dated by TCRdb to between 2015 and 2017). Regarding the complete study: In model experiments, roughly one uniquely barcoded TCR beta cDNA molecule per two T cells was captured by template switching. Four age groups were formed from the donors: young (average about 16 years), middle-aged (just under 40), aged (roughly 59) and long-lived (about 80). The study measured age-related changes in TCR beta repertoire diversity using deep sequencing normalized with unique cDNA molecular identifiers. To avoid experimental bias, donors of different ages were spread randomly across the sequencing lanes. Using the same blood draw, the study looked at two additional independent replicas of 1 million unique cDNA reads for two donors, one aged 18 to 30 and the other aged 80 or older. Paper-wide results and their limitations: Since profiling was done on bulk unsorted PBMCs, naive and antigen-experienced compartments could not be conclusively compared. Compared with the aged group, the long-lived group had more naive CD4+ T cells, fewer expanded clones and increased TCR diversity, suggesting age selection. Estimates of total diversity based on one million sequenced T cells were considered lower bounds and underestimates. As age increased, observed TCR beta diversity per million T cells dropped in a roughly linear way, and a significant reduction was already evident by age about 40. The percentage of naive T cells measured by flow cytometry correlated strongly with observed TCR beta diversity. Because the CMV infection status of the donors was unknown, age-related changes in expanded clonotypes may potentially have been confounded.

The roughly 39 donors, aged about 6 to 90 years, were systemically healthy Caucasian individuals from Russia. Each donor gave ten milliliters of peripheral blood, collected into EDTA-treated Vacutainer tubes. Ficoll-Paque density-gradient centrifugation was used to isolate PBMCs, with at least 6 million per sample. Total RNA, at least 5.5 micrograms per sample, was extracted from PBMCs with Trizol reagent. The percentages of naive CD45RAhigh/CD27high T cells were determined by flow cytometry on a PBMC aliquot from every donor. The protocol used for the library was 5' RACE. The run used an Illumina HiSeq 2500. A second 7 to 11 cycle PCR used a sample-barcoded 5' primer and a J-beta primer mix. A template-switch 5' adaptor carrying 12 random nucleotides introduced a unique molecular identifier onto each TCR beta cDNA molecule. At least 2.5 million CDR3-containing paired-end reads were obtained from each sample. First-strand cDNA synthesis was performed from all RNA using the Mint cDNA synthesis kit, with priming by a TRBC-specific oligonucleotide. All cDNA was treated with uracil-DNA glycosylase and then went through a first 18-cycle PCR with the universal primers M1SS and BC2_uni_R. From the authors' description of their analysis: Each sample was normalized by randomly selecting 1 million high-quality reads, each carrying a distinct molecular identifier. Instead of being binned into consensus sequences, reads with shared molecular identifiers were discarded. CDR3 identification, clonotype clustering and error correction used MiTCR with a Q25 quality threshold and the strictest error-elimination algorithm. A nonparametric unseen species model with Euler transformation was used to estimate a lower bound on total TCR beta diversity. TCRdb cleaned the public reads at Q25 with fastp, built clones with MiXCR and kept in-frame beta chains. Records with the same CDR3 protein are collapsed into one entry carrying the most frequent genes and DNA. Clone size and V and J calls follow TCRdb, not the original study. This sample gives about 680,000 distinct CDR3 sequences in total; about 52% of them show up just once. 25% to 35% of the sample is in the top ten clones.

The chain employs TRBV7-2 and TRBJ1-6, and TRBD1 may be the D gene, going by 6 matching bases. Sequenced input: blood. The source of this sequence is an older woman in good health. In nucleotide form, the sequence is TGTGCCAGCAGAGACTATAAGGGGGTGAACAATTCACCCCTCCACTTT. Translated, it gives CASRDYKGVNNSPLHF.